Below, 10 T cell receptor beta chains from the same sample are listed, as sequenced in a study of blood T cell repertoires in COVID-19 (dated by TCRdb to between 2020 and 2021). Library preparation used the immunoSEQ multiplex PCR assay. The immuneACCESS repertoire file appears here via TCRdb, limited to in-frame rearrangements. These files lack a portion of the clones; in checked studies, under half of the deficit traces to unresolved V genes, and the cause of the others is not known. The sample table contains roughly 75,000 clones; only one count was recorded for roughly 70% of them. 2% to 3% of the sample rests with the top ten. Sequencing was performed on peripheral blood. These receptors came from a human donor with acute or convalescent COVID-19. The donor label of this sample is uncertain.

The chain links TRBV5-6 to TRBJ1-1; no clear D gene. Trimming took 2 bases from V and 2 from J, leaving 10 bases between them. The germline V gene encodes CDR1 SGHDT and CDR2 YYEEEE. CDR3 length: 14 amino acids. The chain's CDR3 is CASSFNTLNTEAFF. The CDR3 nucleotides are TGTGCCAGCAGCTTTAATACACTAAACACTGAAGCTTTCTTT.

This clone was recorded once. The V call is TRBV18, the J call TRBJ1-2; a weak D match, TRBD1 (6 bases). V lost 0 bases and J 8 bases, leaving 13 bases between the germline ends. CDR3 length: 14 amino acids. Per the germline V gene, CDR1 is KGHSH and CDR2 is LQKENI. The CDR3 spells CASSPPGRGYGYTF. DNA of the CDR3: TGTGCCAGCTCACCACCCGGCAGGGGATACGGCTACACCTTC.

J is TRBJ2-3 and V is TRBV7-2; tentatively, D is TRBD1 (6 bases). Germline CDR1 is SGHTA and CDR2 is FQGNSA. V was cut by 2 bases and J by 3 bases, with 12 bases left in between. The CDR3 has 15 amino acids. The CDR3 sequence is CASSLPAGTTDTQYF. For the CDR3, the DNA is TGTGCCAGCAGCTTACCCGCAGGGACAACAGATACGCAGTATTTT.

In its sample, this clone was seen a few times. This sequence joins TRBV5-8 and TRBJ2-2; the D gene is possibly TRBD2 (6 bases). Germline CDR1 is SGHTS and CDR2 is YDEGEE. The CDR3 runs to 15 residues. Trimming stripped 0 bases from V and 5 bases from J, with 11 bases between. The CDR3 bases are TGTGCCAGCAGCTTGGCGCGGCGGGGTACCGGGGAGCTGTTTTTT. Protein: CASSLARRGTGELFF.

V usage is TRBV5-1 and J usage is TRBJ2-1; 10 bases are a match to TRBD2. With 8 bases clipped from V and 3 bases from J, the junction kept 8 bases outside the gene matches. The CDR3 spans 15 residues. In germline, CDR1 is SGHRS, CDR2 YFSETQ. Here the CDR3 reads CASTAGTSDYNEQFF. DNA for the CDR3: TGCGCCAGTACCGCCGGGACTAGCGACTACAATGAGCAGTTCTTC.

CDR3 sequence reads: CASRGRAIGNTIYF. The CDR3 bases are TGTGCCAGCAGAGGCAGAGCGATTGGAAACACCATATATTTT. This chain links TRBV28 with TRBJ1-3; D is unresolved. Germline CDR1 is MDHEN and CDR2 is SYDVKM. The CDR3 has 14 residues. The V gene lost 6 bases and the J gene lost 3 bases, with 12 bases spanning the gap.

The chain joins TRBV7-9 to TRBJ2-5; possible D gene TRBD2, 5 bases. Per germline, CDR1 SEHNR and CDR2 FQNEAQ (reference sequence). Trimming cost V 5 bases and J 7 bases, with 11 bases left between them. The CDR3 length is 12 residues. This CDR3 reads CASSPPSGTQYF. CDR3 bases: TGTGCCAGCAGCCCCCCCAGCGGGACCCAGTACTTC.

This clone appeared a few times. The chain couples TRBV28 to TRBJ1-5; no clear D gene. The germline CDR1 and CDR2 sequences are MDHEN and SYDVKM. The V gene lost 5 bases and the J gene lost 7 bases, with 9 bases spanning the gap. The CDR3 extends over 12 amino acids. CDR3 sequence reads: CASSPLGQPQHF. CDR3 bases: TGTGCCAGCAGTCCCCTCGGGCAGCCCCAGCATTTT.

V usage is TRBV2 and J usage is TRBJ1-6; D not resolved. This CDR3 has 14 amino acids. Trimming took 4 bases from V and 14 from J, leaving 18 bases between them. CDR1 is SNHLY and CDR2 is FYNNEI in the germline V gene. CDR3 sequence: CASSGGFRGVALHF. The CDR3 bases are TGTGCCAGCAGTGGTGGTTTCCGGGGTGTGGCCCTCCACTTT.

The chain links TRBV6-5 to TRBJ1-5, with D hard to call. Trimming shortened V by 8 bases and J by 2 bases, and 10 bases separated the two germline ends. The CDR3 spans 13 residues. The V gene's germline CDR1 is MNHEY and CDR2 SVGAGI. The CDR3 region has the DNA TGTGCCAGCGAGGGTTACGGCAATCAGCCCCAGCATTTT. Its protein product is CASEGYGNQPQHF.